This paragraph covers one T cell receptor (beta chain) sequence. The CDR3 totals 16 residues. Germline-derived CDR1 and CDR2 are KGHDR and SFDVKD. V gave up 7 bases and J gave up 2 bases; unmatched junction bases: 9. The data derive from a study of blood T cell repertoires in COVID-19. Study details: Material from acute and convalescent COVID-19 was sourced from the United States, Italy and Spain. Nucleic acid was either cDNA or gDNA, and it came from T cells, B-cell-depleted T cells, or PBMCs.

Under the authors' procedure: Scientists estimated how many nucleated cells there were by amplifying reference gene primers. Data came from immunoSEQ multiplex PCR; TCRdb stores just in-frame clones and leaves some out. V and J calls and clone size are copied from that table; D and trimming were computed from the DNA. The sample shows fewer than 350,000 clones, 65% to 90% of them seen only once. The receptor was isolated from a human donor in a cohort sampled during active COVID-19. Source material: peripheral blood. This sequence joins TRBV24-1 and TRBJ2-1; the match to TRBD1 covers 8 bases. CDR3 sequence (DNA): TGTGCCACCAGCCCCTCCAGGGGGCTTCCCTACAATGAGCAGTTCTTC. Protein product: CATSPSRGLPYNEQFF.